Given below is one TCR beta chain in context. Its antigen is currently unknown. This sample was included in a study of T cell repertoires in cytomegalovirus infection. General study findings and limits: Cumulative frequency (of public TCR beta family members) identified carriers of CMV plus the relevant HLA.

The germline CDR1 and CDR2 sequences are MDHEN and SYDVKM. The V gene end was trimmed by 2 bases and the J gene end by 2 bases; junction bases not matched to a gene: 12. The CDR3 totals 18 residues. TCRdb re-analysed the reads in MiXCR, keeping a single row per CDR3 protein. The table shows hundreds of thousands of distinct CDR3 sequences, with more than 20% occurring only once. Sequences were obtained from CD8+ T cells from PBMCs. The chain has TRBV28 and TRBJ2-1; 7 bases are shared with TRBD2. This clonotype originated in a human donor in good health (CMV status not recorded). Some clones in this sample may be carry-over from other donors' samples. CDR3 DNA: TGTGCCAGCAGTTTAATTAGGTGGGGGGGTGGCCCCTACAATGAGCAGTTCTTC. Protein product: CASSLIRWGGGPYNEQFF.